The present TCR beta chain was sequenced within a study of T cell changes during pregnancy in multiple sclerosis. The V gene's germline CDR1 is MNHEY and CDR2 SVGAGI. The CDR3 spans 14 residues. Between the trimmed V and J ends, which lost 4 bases and 2 bases, there was a span of 9 bases. Data came from immunoSEQ multiplex PCR; TCRdb stores just in-frame clones and leaves some out. The table has about 69,000 clones, approximately 92% seen once. J is TRBJ2-1 and V is TRBV6-5; the D gene is possibly TRBD2 (5 bases). The starting material was peripheral blood, obtained in the third trimester of pregnancy. The TCR comes from a female donor in good health, enrolled as a control in a pregnancy study. For the CDR3, the DNA is TGTGCCAGCAGTTTCGGGGTTCCCTACAATGAGCAGTTCTTC. Translated: CASSFGVPYNEQFF.